This is a list of T cell receptor beta chains from one sample in a study of blood T cell repertoires in COVID-19. TCRdb's table, derived via immunoSEQ multiplex PCR, lists solely in-frame clones and lacks some. This sample has around 300,000 clones, with 70% to 90% found just once. Source material: PBMCs or T cells enriched from blood (not recorded which). Receptors originate from a woman in her 30s who had recovered from COVID-19. CDR3s include the opening cysteine and the closing phenylalanine or tryptophan. The order of the fields is D gene, clone size, V gene, J gene, CDR3 DNA, CDR3 protein. A D gene is named only where the DNA matches it firmly. Some rows have no size entry. The others give once, few or many, or a class for an expanded clone.

>.|.|TRBV30|TRBJ1-2
TGTGCCTGGAGTGCACAGGGATATGGCTACACCTTC
CAWSAQGYGYTF
>.|.|TRBV14|TRBJ2-1
TGTGCCAGCAGCCCCCTCAGGTTAGGTGCAGGACAGTTCTTC
CASSPLRLGAGQFF
>.|.|TRBV4-2|TRBJ1-5
TGTGCCAGCAGCCAAGAATGGAGCGCGGTGAATCAGCCCCAGCATTTT
CASSQEWSAVNQPQHF
>TRBD1|.|TRBV6-5|TRBJ1-1
TGTGCCAGCAGTCCTACAGGGGGCACTGAAGCTTTCTTT
CASSPTGGTEAFF
>.|.|TRBV28|TRBJ1-2
TGTGCCAGCAGTTTAAGGAGATGGGTTTCGGACTATGGCTACACCTTC
CASSLRRWVSDYGYTF
>TRBD1|.|TRBV7-9|TRBJ2-2
TGTGCCAGCAGCTTAGGAGGGGGCGAATCGACGGCCGGGGAGCTGTTTTTT
CASSLGGGESTAGELFF
>TRBD1|.|TRBV28|TRBJ1-2
TGTGCCAGCAGGGGGACAGGGAATAGGTACACCTTC
CASRGTGNRYTF
>TRBD1|.|TRBV19|TRBJ2-1
TGTGCCAGTAGACGCGGACAGGGGGGGTTCAATGAGCAGTTCTTC
CASRRGQGGFNEQFF
>.|.|TRBV5-1|TRBJ1-1
TGCGCCAGCAGCTTGTACGAGGGATCGACCACTGAAGCTTTCTTT
CASSLYEGSTTEAFF
>.|.|TRBV10-1|TRBJ2-2
TGCGCCAGCAGTGAGGCCAGGGGCGCCGCCGGGGAGCTGTTTTTT
CASSEARGAAGELFF
>.|.|TRBV28|TRBJ1-2
TGTGCCAGCAGTCCAGGTTTTATGTTGTCTGGCTACACCTTC
CASSPGFMLSGYTF
>.|.|TRBV7-2|TRBJ1-1
TGTGCCAGCAGCTCCCGGGTGAACACTGAAGCTTTCTTT
CASSSRVNTEAFF
>.|.|TRBV6-1|TRBJ2-7
TGTGCCAGCAGTGAAGTCTGGGGCTCAATCTACGAGCAGTACTTC
CASSEVWGSIYEQYF
>TRBD1|.|TRBV7-2|TRBJ2-1
TGTGCCAGCAGCACCGACAGGGGTTACTACAATGAGCAGTTCTTC
CASSTDRGYYNEQFF
>.|.|TRBV6-2/TRBV6-3|TRBJ2-2
TGTGCCAGCAGTTACGTAGGGGCCGGGGAGCTGTTTTTT
CASSYVGAGELFF
>TRBD2|.|TRBV5-1|TRBJ2-5
TGCGCCAGCAAACGGGAGGGAGTAGAGACCCAGTACTTC
CASKREGVETQYF
>.|many|TRBV7-3|TRBJ1-1
TGTGCCAGCAGCTCTTCCGGGACACCGAACACTGAAGCTTTCTTT
CASSSSGTPNTEAFF
>.|.|TRBV14|TRBJ2-3
TGTGCCAGCAGCCCGGGGGGCACAGATACGCAGTATTTT
CASSPGGTDTQYF
>.|.|TRBV27|TRBJ1-1
TGTGCCAGCAGTCCATACACAGTCGGGATTGAAGCTTTCTTT
CASSPYTVGIEAFF
>.|.|TRBV29-1|TRBJ2-1
TGCAGCTGCTTAAGGGGGTCCTACAATGAGCAGTTCTTC
CSCLRGSYNEQFF
>.|.|TRBV7-8|TRBJ1-2
TGTGCCAGCAGCTTAACAGGACACTATGGCTACACCTTC
CASSLTGHYGYTF
>.|.|TRBV19|TRBJ2-7
TGTGCCAGTAGTATCCAACCACAGCCCGGAAGATACGAGCAGTACTTC
CASSIQPQPGRYEQYF
>TRBD2|.|TRBV7-3|TRBJ2-7
TGTGCCAGCAGCTTAAGTGTACGGGGGGACGAGCAGTACTTC
CASSLSVRGDEQYF
>.|.|TRBV4-3|TRBJ1-5
TGCGCCAGCAGCTCTTTCTGGGGAGCCCAGCCCCAGCATTTT
CASSSFWGAQPQHF
>TRBD2|.|TRBV19|TRBJ2-1
TGTGCCAGTAGTATGGGACTAGCGGGGGGGCAAACTAATGAGCAGTTCTTC
CASSMGLAGGQTNEQFF
>.|once|TRBV9|TRBJ1-1
TGTGCCAGCAGCCCCTCCAGGGTGAACACTGAAGCTTTCTTT
CASSPSRVNTEAFF
>TRBD1|.|TRBV24-1|TRBJ2-1
TGTGCCACCAGTGACACCAGACAGGGCCATCAGTTCTTC
CATSDTRQGHQFF
>.|once|TRBV20-1|TRBJ1-5
TGCAGTGCTAGTAGGACAGTAGACAATCAGCCCCAGCATTTT
CSASRTVDNQPQHF
>.|.|TRBV5-1|TRBJ1-3
TGCGCCAGCAGCTTGAACAGGGCCTCTGGAAACACCATATATTTT
CASSLNRASGNTIYF
>.|.|TRBV5-6|TRBJ2-7
TGTGCCAGCAGCCGCCGGGAAGGATTGTCCTACGAGCAGTACTTC
CASSRREGLSYEQYF
>TRBD1|.|TRBV19|TRBJ1-6
TGTGCCAGTAGTAAGGGACAGGGGTATAATTCACCCCTCCACTTT
CASSKGQGYNSPLHF
>.|.|TRBV10-3|TRBJ1-5
TGTGCCATCAGTGAGACGGGAGGGGACAATCAGCCCCAGCATTTT
CAISETGGDNQPQHF
>TRBD1|.|TRBV6-1|TRBJ1-2
TGTGCCAGCAGTGAGGCTCCGGGGACAGGGTGGTCAGGCTACACCTTC
CASSEAPGTGWSGYTF
>TRBD1|.|TRBV6-5|TRBJ1-1
TGTGCCAGCAGTTTTCTCGCCGGGACAGGGTTTCGTGCTTTCTTT
CASSFLAGTGFRAFF
>.|once|TRBV6-1|TRBJ2-7
TGTGCCAGCAGTGAAGCGGGGGGGGCATCGGGGTTCTACGAGCAGTACTTC
CASSEAGGASGFYEQYF
>.|.|TRBV7-8|TRBJ1-3
TGTGCCAGCAGCCAGTCTCACGGAGAGGGAAACACCATATATTTT
CASSQSHGEGNTIYF
>.|.|TRBV3-1/TRBV3-2|TRBJ1-3
TGTGCCAGCAGCCAGGAGAACTCTGGAAACACCATATATTTT
CASSQENSGNTIYF
>TRBD2|.|TRBV4-2|TRBJ2-1
TGTGCCAGCAGCCAATCCGGCGGGGGGTTTTACAATGAGCAGTTCTTC
CASSQSGGGFYNEQFF
>.|.|TRBV11-2|TRBJ2-7
TGTGCCAGCAGCTTCAACGAGGGCTACGAGCAGTACTTC
CASSFNEGYEQYF
>.|few|TRBV6-5|TRBJ1-1
TGTGCCAGCAGCGTCCCGAGGGTTGAAGCTTTCTTT
CASSVPRVEAFF